The rows below give T cell receptor beta chains drawn from one sample of a study of cytotoxic CD8 clonotypes in ibrutinib-treated CLL. TCRdb keeps only in-frame clones here, not all; method: immunoSEQ multiplex PCR. The sample lists about 200,000 clones; just over 70% were seen once. Sequenced here: PBMCs, sampled after 12 months of ibrutinib treatment. Receptors were obtained from a human donor with chronic lymphocytic leukemia. The CDR3 runs from the conserved cysteine through the conserved F or W. A D gene is named only where the DNA matches it firmly. Clone size is not always given. Where it is, it says once, few, many or a class for expanded clones.

v_gene	j_gene	d_gene	abundance	len	CDR3aa	CDR3nt
TRBV5-5	TRBJ2-7	NA	once	13	CASRPLQGYEQYF	TGTGCCAGCAGGCCCCTCCAGGGGTACGAGCAGTACTTC
TRBV7-3	TRBJ1-1	TRBD1	once	14	CASVRDRGRTEAFF	TGTGCCAGTGTCCGGGACAGGGGGAGAACTGAAGCTTTCTTT
TRBV28	TRBJ1-1	NA	NA	11	CASTENTEAFF	TGTGCCAGCACCGAGAACACTGAAGCTTTCTTT
TRBV7-2	TRBJ1-6	TRBD1	NA	16	CASSLGAGQVFSPLHF	TGTGCCAGCAGCTTAGGGGCGGGACAGGTTTTTTCACCCCTCCACTTT
TRBV9	TRBJ2-3	TRBD2	NA	14	CASSTSGGTDTQYF	TGTGCCAGCAGTACTAGCGGGGGCACAGATACGCAGTATTTT
TRBV23-1	TRBJ2-2	NA	NA	12	CAPGLNTGELFF	TGCGCCCCGGGCTTAAACACCGGGGAGCTGTTTTTT
TRBV6-6	TRBJ1-5	NA	NA	14	CASSPSTSNQPQHF	TGTGCCAGCAGCCCCTCCACCTCTAATCAGCCCCAGCATTTT
TRBV29-1	TRBJ1-1	NA	few	12	CSVRGLNTEAFF	TGCAGCGTCAGGGGATTGAACACTGAAGCTTTCTTT
TRBV29-1	TRBJ1-5	NA	NA	15	CSVGGSRTVLRPQHF	TGCAGCGTTGGGGGATCTAGGACAGTTCTCCGGCCCCAGCATTTT
TRBV27	TRBJ2-7	NA	NA	12	CASSLLPSEQYF	TGTGCCAGCAGTTTATTACCATCCGAGCAGTACTTC
TRBV4-1	TRBJ2-2	TRBD2	NA	16	CASSQVPGTRVGELFF	TGCGCCAGCAGCCAAGTCCCCGGGACTAGAGTCGGGGAGCTGTTTTTT
TRBV7-3	TRBJ2-2	NA	NA	14	CASRTGGLAGELFF	TGTGCCAGCAGGACAGGGGGACTAGCCGGGGAGCTGTTTTTT
TRBV5-1	TRBJ1-3	NA	NA	15	CASSLALGYGNTIYF	TGCGCCAGCAGCTTGGCACTGGGGTACGGAAACACCATATATTTT
TRBV27	TRBJ1-2	NA	NA	16	CASSSQTGTSGYGYTF	TGTGCCAGCAGTTCTCAAACCGGGACCTCTGGCTATGGCTACACCTTC
TRBV30	TRBJ2-2	TRBD2	NA	16	CAWRFSGRVYTGELFF	TGTGCCTGGAGGTTTAGCGGGAGGGTCTACACCGGGGAGCTGTTTTTT
TRBV27	TRBJ2-7	NA	NA	15	CASSNDGGGHYEQYF	TGTGCCAGCAGTAACGACGGGGGAGGACATTACGAGCAGTACTTC
TRBV30	TRBJ2-1	NA	NA	13	CAWRRATYNEQFF	TGTGCCTGGAGGCGGGCCACGTACAATGAGCAGTTCTTC
TRBV4-3	TRBJ2-6	NA	NA	17	CAYSRTEVPGGANVLTF	TGCGCCTACAGCCGGACAGAGGTGCCAGGGGGGGCCAACGTCCTGACTTTC
TRBV9	TRBJ2-3	TRBD2	NA	15	CASRSGLAFPDTQYF	TGTGCCAGCAGATCGGGACTAGCGTTTCCAGATACGCAGTATTTT
TRBV29-1	TRBJ2-3	NA	NA	14	CSVEDPGRGNTQYF	TGCAGCGTTGAAGATCCTGGCAGGGGCAATACGCAGTATTTT
TRBV18	TRBJ1-5	TRBD1	once	17	CASSLTTGSNGDQPQHF	TGTGCCAGCTCGCTAACGACAGGGTCGAATGGGGATCAGCCCCAGCATTTT
TRBV28	TRBJ1-4	TRBD1	NA	19	CASSRPLGTGGVTNEKLFF	TGTGCCAGCTCACGACCTCTCGGGACAGGGGGCGTAACTAATGAAAAACTGTTTTTT
TRBV27	TRBJ1-1	NA	NA	15	CASKSRGARNTEAFF	TGTGCCAGCAAGTCGAGGGGCGCAAGAAACACTGAAGCTTTCTTT
TRBV19	TRBJ1-2	NA	once	13	CASSRSARLGYTF	TGTGCCAGTAGTCGCAGCGCCAGACTTGGCTACACCTTC
TRBV9	TRBJ2-1	TRBD1	NA	16	CASSVDGQGTYNEQFF	TGTGCCAGCAGCGTAGATGGACAGGGGACCTACAATGAGCAGTTCTTC
TRBV11-2	TRBJ1-2	NA	NA	14	CASSTRTAHYGYTF	TGTGCCAGCAGCACTCGGACAGCTCACTATGGCTACACCTTC
TRBV19	TRBJ2-7	TRBD1	NA	19	CASSAGTGDWRGPRYEQYF	TGTGCCAGTAGTGCAGGGACAGGGGATTGGCGGGGGCCTCGATACGAGCAGTACTTC
TRBV6-5	TRBJ2-7	TRBD2	NA	15	CASSRLAGLSYEQYF	TGTGCCAGCAGCCGTCTAGCGGGGCTCTCCTACGAGCAGTACTTC
TRBV5-1	TRBJ2-1	TRBD2	NA	15	CASSSVTGGPVEQFF	TGCGCCAGCAGCTCGGTAACGGGGGGGCCGGTTGAGCAGTTCTTC
TRBV5-6	TRBJ1-3	TRBD1	once	15	CASSRDRGSGNTIYF	TGTGCCAGCAGCCGGGACAGGGGGTCTGGAAACACCATATATTTT
TRBV30	TRBJ1-1	TRBD1	NA	13	CAWSLQGLLEAFF	TGTGCCTGGAGTCTACAGGGGCTGTTGGAAGCTTTCTTT
TRBV2	TRBJ2-7	TRBD2	NA	16	CASSREGRPSYYEQYF	TGTGCCAGCAGTCGGGAGGGAAGACCGAGCTACTACGAGCAGTACTTC
TRBV4-3	TRBJ1-2	TRBD1	NA	15	CASSQVDRGGYGYTF	TGCGCCAGCAGCCAGGTAGACAGGGGAGGGTATGGCTACACCTTC
TRBV5-1	TRBJ2-5	TRBD2	NA	14	CASSLTSGIKTQYF	TGCGCCAGCAGCTTGACTAGCGGGATCAAGACCCAGTACTTC
TRBV25-1	TRBJ1-6	NA	NA	17	CASSDPSGRLSNSPLHF	TGTGCCAGCAGTGACCCCTCTGGCCGGTTGAGTAATTCACCCCTCCACTTT
TRBV14	TRBJ2-5	TRBD1	few	14	CASSARQGGETQYF	TGTGCCAGCAGCGCCCGACAGGGGGGAGAGACCCAGTACTTC
TRBV4-3	TRBJ1-2	NA	NA	11	CASSLGTSYTF	TGCGCCAGCAGCCTTGGGACGAGCTACACCTTC
TRBV28	TRBJ1-2	NA	NA	13	CASSTGLLVGYTF	TGTGCCAGCAGTACCGGATTATTAGTAGGCTACACCTTC
TRBV5-6	TRBJ1-1	NA	NA	14	CASSLIQGDTEAFF	TGTGCCAGCAGCTTAATACAGGGTGACACTGAAGCTTTCTTT
TRBV2	TRBJ2-7	TRBD2	NA	15	CASSEVGAEREMKYF	TGTGCCAGCAGTGAAGTGGGGGCCGAGCGGGAGATGAAGTACTTC
TRBV19	TRBJ2-5	TRBD1	NA	12	CASRGQQETQYF	TGTGCCAGTAGGGGACAGCAAGAGACCCAGTACTTC
TRBV6-1	TRBJ1-4	TRBD1	NA	15	CASRPRGQGNEKLFF	TGTGCCAGCAGACCCAGGGGACAGGGCAATGAAAAACTGTTTTTT
TRBV11-2	TRBJ1-2	NA	NA	14	CASSLARGNYGYTF	TGTGCCAGCAGCTTAGCACGGGGCAACTATGGCTACACCTTC
TRBV27	TRBJ1-5	NA	NA	15	CASSSLGERNQPQHF	TGTGCCAGCAGTTCTTTAGGGGAGCGCAATCAGCCCCAGCATTTT